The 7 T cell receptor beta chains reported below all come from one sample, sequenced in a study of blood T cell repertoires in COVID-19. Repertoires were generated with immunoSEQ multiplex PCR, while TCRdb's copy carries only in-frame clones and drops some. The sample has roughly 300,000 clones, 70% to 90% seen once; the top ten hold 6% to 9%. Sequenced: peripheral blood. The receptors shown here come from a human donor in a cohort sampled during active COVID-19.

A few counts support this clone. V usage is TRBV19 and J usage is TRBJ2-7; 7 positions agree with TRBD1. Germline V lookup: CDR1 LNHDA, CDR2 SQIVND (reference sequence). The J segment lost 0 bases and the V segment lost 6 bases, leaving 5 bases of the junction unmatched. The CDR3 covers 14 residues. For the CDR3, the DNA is TGTGCCAGTAGCCGCAGGGGGAGCTCCTACGAGCAGTACTTC. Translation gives CASSRRGSSYEQYF.

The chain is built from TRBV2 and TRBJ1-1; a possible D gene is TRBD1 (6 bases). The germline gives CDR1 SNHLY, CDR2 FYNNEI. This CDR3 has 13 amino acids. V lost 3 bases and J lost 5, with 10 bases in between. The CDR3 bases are TGTGCCAGCAGTGACAGGGGAATGACTGAAGCTTTCTTT. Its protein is CASSDRGMTEAFF.

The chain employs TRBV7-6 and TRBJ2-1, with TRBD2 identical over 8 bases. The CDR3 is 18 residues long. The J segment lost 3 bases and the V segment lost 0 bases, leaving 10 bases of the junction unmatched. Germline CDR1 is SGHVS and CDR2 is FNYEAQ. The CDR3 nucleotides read TGTGCCAGCAGCTTAGCGCTGCGGGGGGCCTCTCTCTACAATGAGCAGTTCTTC. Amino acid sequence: CASSLALRGASLYNEQFF.

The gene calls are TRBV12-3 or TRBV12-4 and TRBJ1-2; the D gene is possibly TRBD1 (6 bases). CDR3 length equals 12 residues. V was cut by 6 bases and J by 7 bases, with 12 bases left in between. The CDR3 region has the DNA TGTGCCAGCAGCGGAAACAGGGTTGGCTACACCTTC. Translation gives CASSGNRVGYTF.

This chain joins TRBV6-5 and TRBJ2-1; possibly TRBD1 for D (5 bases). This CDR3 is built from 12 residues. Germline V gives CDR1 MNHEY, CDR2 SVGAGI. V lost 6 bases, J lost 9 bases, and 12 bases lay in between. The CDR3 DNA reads TGTGCCAGCAGGGCAGGGTGGGCTGAGCAGTTCTTC. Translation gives CASRAGWAEQFF.

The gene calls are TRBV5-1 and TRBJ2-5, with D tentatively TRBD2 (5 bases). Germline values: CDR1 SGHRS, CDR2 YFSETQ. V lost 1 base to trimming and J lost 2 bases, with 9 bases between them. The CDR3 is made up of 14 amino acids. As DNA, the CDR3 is TGCGCCAGCAGCTTGCCTAGCTCACAAGAGACCCAGTACTTC. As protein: CASSLPSSQETQYF.

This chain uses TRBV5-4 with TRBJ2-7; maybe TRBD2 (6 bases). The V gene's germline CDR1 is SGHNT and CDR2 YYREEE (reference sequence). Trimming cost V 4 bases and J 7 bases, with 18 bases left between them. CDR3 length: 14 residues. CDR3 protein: CASSPKAGLGEQYF. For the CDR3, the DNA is TGTGCCAGCAGCCCAAAGGCGGGACTGGGGGAGCAGTACTTC. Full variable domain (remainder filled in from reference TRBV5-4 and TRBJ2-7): ETGVTQSPTHLIKTRGQQVTLRCSSQSGHNTVSWYQQALGQGPQFIFQYYREEENGRGNFPPRFSGLQFPNYSSELNVNALELDDSALYLCASSPKAGLGEQYFGPGTRLTVT.